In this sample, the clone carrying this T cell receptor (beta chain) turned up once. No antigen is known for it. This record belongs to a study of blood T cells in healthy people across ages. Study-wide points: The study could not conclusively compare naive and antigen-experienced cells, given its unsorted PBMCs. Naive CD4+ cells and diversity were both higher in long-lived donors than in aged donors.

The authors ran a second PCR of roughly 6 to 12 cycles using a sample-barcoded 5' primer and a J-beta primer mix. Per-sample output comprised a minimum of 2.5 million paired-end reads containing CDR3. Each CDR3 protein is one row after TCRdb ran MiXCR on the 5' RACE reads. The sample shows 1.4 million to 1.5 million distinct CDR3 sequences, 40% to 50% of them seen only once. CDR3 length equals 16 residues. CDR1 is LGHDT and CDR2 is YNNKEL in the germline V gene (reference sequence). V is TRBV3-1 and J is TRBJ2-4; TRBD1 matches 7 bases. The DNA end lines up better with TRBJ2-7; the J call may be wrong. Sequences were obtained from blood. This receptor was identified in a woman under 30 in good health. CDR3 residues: CASSQAAGTDFYEQYF. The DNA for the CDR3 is TGTGCCAGCAGCCAAGCGGCCGGGACAGACTTCTACGAGCAGTACTTC.